The 10 T cell receptor beta chains presented below share a single source sample, sequenced in a study of OX40 agonist ivuxolimab in advanced cancers. Libraries were made using the immunoSEQ multiplex PCR assay. TCRdb re-hosts the immuneACCESS table, in-frame sequences only. Its copies lack some clones; in the studies checked, an unresolved V gene accounts for under half of them, and the cause for the rest is not known. The sample table contains about 70,000 clones; only one count was recorded for about 90% of them. Of the sample, approximately 2.1% is held by the ten largest clones. Sequencing used CD4+ or CD8+ T cells sorted from blood, obtained in a trial of the OX40 agonist ivuxolimab. The receptor set was obtained from an adult with an advanced solid tumor such as melanoma, head and neck, liver or kidney cancer.

In its sample, this clone was seen a few times. The rearrangement links TRBV20-1 to TRBJ1-1, with TRBD1 matching 7 bases. CDR3 length equals 11 residues. The germline gives CDR1 DFQATT, CDR2 SNEGSKA (reference sequence). V lost 4 bases to trimming and J lost 8 bases; unmatched junction nucleotides: 4. CDR3 in amino acids: CSAKTGAEAFF. Here the CDR3 DNA reads TGCAGTGCTAAAACAGGGGCGGAAGCTTTCTTT.

The rearrangement links TRBV11-1 to TRBJ2-3, with 10 bases matching TRBD2. Per germline, CDR1 SGHAT and CDR2 FQDESV (reference sequence). The junction had 3 bases not matched to a gene; V was cut back by 2 bases and J by 4 bases. This CDR3 spans 15 amino acids. CDR3 sequence: CASSLSGRASDTQYF. CDR3 DNA sequence: TGTGCCAGCAGCTTAAGCGGGAGGGCGTCAGATACGCAGTATTTT.

The V gene is TRBV28, the J gene TRBJ2-1; 10 bases are shared with TRBD1. CDR3 length: 16 amino acids. V lost 5 bases to trimming and J lost 5 bases; unmatched junction nucleotides: 9. The germline gives CDR1 MDHEN, CDR2 SYDVKM. In DNA form, the CDR3 reads TGTGCCAGCAGTACTTGGGGACAGGGGACCAACAATGAGCAGTTCTTC. Amino acids: CASSTWGQGTNNEQFF.

The chain employs TRBV9 and TRBJ2-3; 15 bases fit TRBD2. Germline loops: CDR1 SGDLS, CDR2 YYNGEE. The CDR3 has 15 residues. The V gene end was trimmed by 7 bases and the J gene end by 1 base; junction bases not matched to a gene: 1. This chain's CDR3 is CASGLAGGGTDTQYF. CDR3 DNA sequence: TGTGCCAGCGGACTAGCGGGGGGGGGCACAGATACGCAGTATTTT.

The V and J genes are TRBV11-2 and TRBJ1-2; TRBD1 agrees at 7 bases. The CDR3 runs 14 residues. The V segment lost 0 bases and the J segment 7 bases; nucleotides outside the gene matches: 5. The germline CDR1 and CDR2 sequences are SGHAT and FQNNGV. Written as DNA, the CDR3 is TGTGCCAGCAGCTTAGAGCGACAGGGTGGTGGCTACACCTTC. Its translation is CASSLERQGGGYTF.

This clone occurred a few times. The chain carries TRBV4-1 and TRBJ1-4; 9 bases align to TRBD1. The junction had 7 bases not matched to a gene; V was cut back by 3 bases and J by 8 bases. The germline V gene has CDR1 MGHRA and CDR2 YSYEKL. This CDR3 comprises 15 residues. CDR3 protein: CASSQAGTGKEKLFF. CDR3 bases: TGCGCCAGCAGCCAGGCCGGGACAGGGAAGGAAAAACTGTTTTTT.

This rearrangement joins TRBV5-4 to TRBJ2-7; 7 bases match TRBD2. This CDR3 comprises 16 residues. Trimming removed 4 bases from V and 0 bases from J; junction bases left unmatched: 10. From germline, CDR1 is SGHNT and CDR2 YYREEE (reference sequence). The DNA of the CDR3 is TGTGCCAGCAGCCCGGCGGGGGATAGCGGCTCCTACGAGCAGTACTTC. Encoded protein: CASSPAGDSGSYEQYF.

This chain uses TRBV5-1 with TRBJ2-2, with no clear D. Trimming removed 1 base from V and 9 bases from J, with 13 bases in between. The CDR3 is 14 amino acids. Germline CDR1 and CDR2: SGHRS and YFSETQ. Here the CDR3 DNA reads TGCGCCAGCAGCTTGCTAACGACGAACAGGGAGCTGTTTTTT. As protein: CASSLLTTNRELFF.

The chain joins TRBV7-3 to TRBJ2-3, with 12 nucleotides matching TRBD2. Germline CDR1 reads SGHTA; CDR2 reads FQGTGA. The ends lost 2 bases at V and 3 bases at J; junction bases unmatched: 0. The CDR3 consists of 15 residues. The CDR3 DNA sequence: TGTGCCAGCAGCTTAGGGACTAGCGGGACAGATACGCAGTATTTT. Protein product: CASSLGTSGTDTQYF.

V is TRBV27 and J is TRBJ2-3; D call uncertain. The CDR3 is made up of 13 amino acids. Deletions cut 1 base from V and 3 bases from J, with 5 bases between. Germline CDR1 MNHEY, CDR2 SMNVEV (reference sequence). CDR3 amino acids: CASSLFGTDTQYF. DNA of the CDR3: TGTGCCAGCAGTTTATTCGGTACAGATACGCAGTATTTT.